This TCR beta chain was obtained from a study of blood T cell repertoires in COVID-19. Overall study context: Both acute and convalescent COVID-19 samples were obtained from the United States, Italy and Spain.

Per the original data handling: Amplification of reference gene primers provided the estimated nucleated cell counts. Sequenced by immunoSEQ multiplex PCR; TCRdb stores in-frame clones only, minus some. V and J calls and clone size are copied from that table; D and trimming were computed from the DNA. The repertoire holds about 530,000 clones, with about 89% as singletons. The CDR3 has 15 residues. From germline, CDR1 is MDHEN and CDR2 SYDVKM. Trimming took off 3 bases at V and 3 bases at J, with 14 bases between the two ends. J is TRBJ1-2 and V is TRBV28, with unresolved D. This TCR came from a woman aged 45-60 years with COVID-19, enrolled during active disease. The sequenced sample was peripheral blood. CDR3 protein: CASSFALRTDYGYTF. In DNA form, the CDR3 reads TGTGCCAGCAGTTTCGCTCTCCGGACTGACTATGGCTACACCTTC.